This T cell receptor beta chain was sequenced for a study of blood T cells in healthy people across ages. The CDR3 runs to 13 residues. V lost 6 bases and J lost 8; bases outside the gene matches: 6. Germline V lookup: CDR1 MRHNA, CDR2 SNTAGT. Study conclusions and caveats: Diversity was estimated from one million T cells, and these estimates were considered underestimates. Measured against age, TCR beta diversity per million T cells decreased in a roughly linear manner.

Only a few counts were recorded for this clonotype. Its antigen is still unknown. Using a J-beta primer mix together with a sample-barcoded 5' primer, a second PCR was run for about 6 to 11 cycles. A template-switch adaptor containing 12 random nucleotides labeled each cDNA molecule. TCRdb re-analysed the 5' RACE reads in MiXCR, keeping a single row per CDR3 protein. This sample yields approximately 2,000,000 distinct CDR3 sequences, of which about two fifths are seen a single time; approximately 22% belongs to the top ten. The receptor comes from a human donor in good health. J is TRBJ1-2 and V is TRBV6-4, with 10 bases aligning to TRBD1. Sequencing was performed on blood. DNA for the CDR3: TGTGCCAGCAGGGGGGACAGGGGAGGCGGCTACACCTTC. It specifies CASRGDRGGGYTF.